This TCR beta chain emerged from a study of cytotoxic CD8 clonotypes in ibrutinib-treated CLL. Study observations and caveats: Clonality rose at ibrutinib response, held steady in sustained remission, and fell toward baseline at progression. Different sampling times were used for sustained-remission and progressing patients. Public clonotypes, found uncommonly, either contracted or stayed stable on treatment.

Germline loops: CDR1 SEHNR, CDR2 FQNEAQ (reference sequence). The V segment lost 5 bases and the J segment 3 bases; nucleotides outside the gene matches: 4. This CDR3 contains 13 residues. Method: immunoSEQ multiplex PCR; TCRdb's copy keeps in-frame clones and lacks some. The sample comprises 250,000 to 350,000 clones, about 72% of which are singletons, and 5.6% rests with the top ten. With regard to this clone: Its antigen is not known.

This clonotype originated in a human donor with chronic lymphocytic leukemia. The sample was PBMCs, taken at disease progression, from a patient treated with ibrutinib. V usage is TRBV7-9 and J usage is TRBJ2-7; TRBD1 matches at 7 bases. Written as DNA, the CDR3 is TGTGCCAGCAGCGAGGGACAGAACTACGAGCAGTACTTC. This gives the protein CASSEGQNYEQYF.